This T cell receptor (beta chain) was profiled in a study of blood T cell repertoires in COVID-19 (dated by TCRdb to 2020 to 2022). Study-wide context: Samples from collaborators originated in the United States, Italy and Spain and spanned both the acute and convalescent phases of COVID-19. The prospective study material was composed of cDNA or gDNA derived from T cells, B-cell-depleted T cells, or PBMCs. Subjects who had been exposed to COVID-19, were actively infected with it, or had recovered from it provided the deeply sampled blood TCRbeta repertoires that made up the dataset. The repertoires were released in a freely available public database meant as a resource for research on the immune response to SARS-CoV-2. The samples were drawn from two sources: the first 160 participants of the ongoing ImmuneRACE study, and some 1,300 subjects contributed by 6 global collaborators. Sample metadata almost always included a de-identified subject ID, COVID-19 status, age in years and sex. Where HLA class I and class II types were available, the types were taken from metadata supplied by the sample provider, not from assay-based typing. Study-level results and caveats: The amount of clinical and demographic metadata varied by source and participant and was provided uncurated.

Details on this clone: No cognate antigen has been identified for it. Per-base qualities were not stored, and no clone one base away is much larger.

Sequences KGHDR (CDR1) and SFDVKD (CDR2) are obtained from the germline V gene. V drops 8 bases and J drops 3 bases, leaving 7 bases in between. Measured from the cysteine to the phenylalanine, the CDR3 is 12 residues long. CDR3 DNA only is kept here, 36 bases in frame from base 1. Collaborating institutions collected whole blood in K2EDTA tubes following their own protocols. For TCRbeta analysis, collaborators shipped samples in one of three forms: frozen whole blood, isolated PBMCs, or DNA extracted from either of those sample types. TCRbeta CDR3 regions were amplified from genomic DNA by means of the immunoSEQ Assay, a bias-controlled multiplex PCR. Per the authors' processing: Nucleated cell counts per sample were estimated from amplification of reference gene primers within the assay. Sequence reads were collapsed and filtered to measure the absolute abundance of every unique TCRbeta CDR3 rearrangement. For each sample, productive Simpson clonality was calculated as the square root of Simpson's diversity index over productive rearrangements. TCRdb took this table from immuneACCESS and kept in-frame rearrangements with V and J called. Such tables lack part of the clones; where checked against another copy, unresolved V genes explain under half of the gap, and the rest is unexplained. V, J and clone size are those of that table, while D and trimming were read from the DNA. The sample data list fewer than 10,000 clones, and roughly 90% of these were observed just once. The ten largest make up around 7.2% of the sample.

This clonotype was sampled from a human donor with active COVID-19. The donor label of this sample is uncertain. Sequences were obtained from peripheral blood. Recombination joined TRBV24-1 with TRBJ2-1; there is no confident call for the D gene. The DNA sequence is as follows: TGTGCCACCACAGGCTTCTACAATGAGCAGTTCTTC. The resulting protein is CATTGFYNEQFF.